This T cell receptor beta chain is from a study of control samples from healthy donors and cancer patients. Trimming shortened V by 7 bases and J by 5 bases, and 8 bases separated the two germline ends. The germline V gene has CDR1 LNHDA and CDR2 SQIVND (reference sequence). The CDR3 runs to 11 residues. Profiling relied on immunoSEQ multiplex PCR, and the TCRdb table lists in-frame clones only, not all of them. The sample lists about 160,000 clones, approximately 96% occurring once. The clonotype comes from a woman between 40 and 55 years old in good health. The rearrangement joins TRBV19 to TRBJ2-5; unclear D gene. Sequenced material: blood. The CDR3 bases are TGTGCCAGTACCTTAGGGGAGACCCAGTACTTC. Protein sequence: CASTLGETQYF.